This TCR beta chain was captured in a study of blood T cell repertoires in COVID-19. Original analysis: Counts of nucleated cells, estimated from reference gene primer amplification, were obtained. Data came from immunoSEQ multiplex PCR; TCRdb stores just in-frame clones and leaves some out. V, J and clone size reflect that table, while D and trimming were determined from the DNA. The data show some 50,000 clones, 65% to 85% seen once. This CDR3 has 15 amino acids. The germline V gene has CDR1 SGHDN and CDR2 FVKESK. V was pared by 3 bases and J by 6 bases, with 12 bases between. The sequenced material came from peripheral blood. The chain couples TRBV14 to TRBJ1-6; possibly TRBD1 for D (6 bases). The TCR originated in a man aged 45-65 years with active COVID-19. Written as DNA, the CDR3 is TGTGCCAGCAGCCACCCAGGACAGTCTAATTCACCCCTCCACTTT. It codes for CASSHPGQSNSPLHF.